What follows describes a single T cell receptor beta chain. Genomic DNA served as template for TCR beta VDJ and CDR3 profiling. In TCRdb, the reads were re-called with MiXCR into one record per CDR3 protein. The sample includes fewer than 250,000 distinct CDR3 sequences, around 43% of them seen just once. Sequencing was done on patients that had shown CD8+CD57+ cell expansion by flow cytometry. Trimming removed 2 bases at V and 4 bases at J, with 14 bases between. The CDR3 consists of 14 residues. The germline V gene has CDR1 DFQATT and CDR2 SNEGSKA (reference sequence). This specimen comes from a study of CD8+CD57+ T cells in acquired aplastic anemia.

The sequence derives from a human donor with aplastic anemia. The rearrangement joins TRBV20-1 to TRBJ1-2; D uncertain. Sequenced sample: sorted CD4+, CD8+, or CD8+CD57+ T cells (not recorded which) from PBMCs. In DNA, the CDR3 is TGCAGTGCTAGACCTTCCCTACTTACCTATGGCTACACCTTC. Translation gives CSARPSLLTYGYTF.